This TCR beta chain is from a study of T cell responses to AZD1222 COVID-19 vaccine. General study results and limits: White British ancestry dominated among donors, who included more females, and clonal diversity was possibly underestimated. Following two doses of AZD1222, Spike-specific TCR breadth and depth rose. Baseline antibody screening turned up just a handful of seropositive AZD1222 recipients.

Comments on this clone: Its antigen is unidentified.

Produced via immunoSEQ multiplex PCR; TCRdb's table is partial and in-frame only. The table lists over 150,000 clones, 80% to 90% of them singletons, with 6.1% in the top ten. The CDR3 is 16 amino acids. With 5 bases clipped from V and 4 bases from J, the junction kept 11 bases outside the gene matches. In germline, CDR1 is SGHTA, CDR2 FQGNSA. The specimen comprised peripheral blood, sampled on day 0 of AZD1222 vaccination. The sequence was obtained from an adult in good health. This chain links TRBV7-2 with TRBJ2-7, with 10 bases matching TRBD2. This CDR3 is CASSVREREGLYEQYF. The CDR3 bases are TGTGCCAGCAGCGTGCGGGAGCGGGAGGGCCTTTACGAGCAGTACTTC. Full variable domain (missing parts from reference TRBV7-2 and TRBJ2-7): GAGVSQSPSNKVTEKGKDVELRCDPISGHTALYWYRQSLGQGLEFLIYFQGNSAPDKSGLPSDRFSAERTGGSVSTLTIQRTQQEDSAVYLCASSVREREGLYEQYFGPGTRLTVT.